One sample yielded the 15 T cell receptor beta chains listed below, sequenced in a study of cytomegalovirus exposure and HLA in healthy donors. PCR employed 60 Vbeta and 13 Jbeta primers. TCRdb's table, derived via immunoSEQ multiplex PCR, lists solely in-frame clones and lacks some. Of some 120,000 clones listed, around 75% were seen once; the top ten hold more than 3%. The sequenced sample was PBMCs. All receptors derive from a woman aged 45-65 years in good health and CMV-seronegative.

This clone was seen a few times. The V gene is TRBV6-5, the J gene TRBJ1-3, with no clear D. Deletions cut 5 bases from V and 4 bases from J, with 9 bases between. The germline V gene has CDR1 MNHEY and CDR2 SVGAGI. This CDR3 contains 13 residues. CDR3 nucleotide sequence: TGTGCCAGCAGTCCGGGGATCGGAAACACCATATATTTT. It translates to CASSPGIGNTIYF.

With regard to this clone: This sample also contains other DNA sequences that code for the same CDR3. The chain uses TRBV29-1 and TRBJ2-3; 8 bases are a match to TRBD2. V lost 7 bases, J lost 1 base, and 1 base stayed unmatched. The germline V gene has CDR1 SQVTM and CDR2 ANQGSEA. CDR3 length: 12 amino acids. This chain's CDR3 is CSGRGGTDTQYF. In DNA form, the CDR3 reads TGCAGCGGGCGGGGGGGCACAGATACGCAGTATTTT.

The rearrangement joins TRBV5-6 to TRBJ1-4, with 7 bases identical to TRBD1. V was clipped by 0 bases and J by 8 bases; unmatched bases: 10. This CDR3 comprises 16 residues. CDR1 SGHDT and CDR2 YYEEEE come from the germline V gene. This chain's CDR3 is CASSLVLGGAEEKLFF. The DNA of the CDR3 is TGTGCCAGCAGCTTGGTCTTAGGGGGCGCGGAAGAAAAACTGTTTTTT.

The V and J genes are TRBV7-2 and TRBJ2-1, with 9 nucleotides matching TRBD2. The germline CDR1 and CDR2 sequences are SGHTA and FQGNSA. Trimming removed 2 bases from V and 7 bases from J; junction bases left unmatched: 12. The CDR3 extends over 17 amino acids. CDR3 sequence (DNA): TGTGCCAGCAGCTTATGGGCTAGCGGGACTTTAAGGAATGAGCAGTTCTTC. The encoded protein is CASSLWASGTLRNEQFF.

This rearrangement joins TRBV18 to TRBJ2-7; tentative D call: TRBD1 (6 bases). Between the trimmed V and J ends, which lost 4 bases and 2 bases, there was a span of 12 bases. Germline CDR1 is KGHSH and CDR2 is LQKENI. The CDR3 runs to 14 residues. Here the CDR3 DNA reads TGTGCCAGCTCACTCTCCGGGACACCCTACGAGCAGTACTTC. Translated: CASSLSGTPYEQYF.

This clone has more than one count but fewer than ten. The chain recombines TRBV25-1 with TRBJ2-7; perhaps TRBD1 as D (6 bases). Trimming stripped 4 bases from V and 1 base from J, with 8 bases between. Germline V gene lookup returns CDR1 MGHDK and CDR2 SYGVNS. This CDR3 has 13 residues. DNA for the CDR3: TGTGCCAGCAGTGTGACAGGTTCCTACGAGCAGTACTTC. Amino acids: CASSVTGSYEQYF.

The V and J genes are TRBV30 and TRBJ1-3; D possibly corresponds to TRBD1 (6 bases). V lost 2 bases and J 0 bases, leaving 8 bases between the germline ends. Germline V gene lookup returns CDR1 GTSNPN and CDR2 SVGIG (reference sequence). The CDR3 contains 14 residues. The CDR3 loop reads CAWSRGHSGNTIYF. DNA for the CDR3: TGTGCCTGGAGTCGGGGACACTCTGGAAACACCATATATTTT.

As DNA, the CDR3 is TGTGCCAGCAGTGAAGACCCTGCGTCCGAGACCCAGTACTTC. Translated, it gives CASSEDPASETQYF. The rearrangement links TRBV2 to TRBJ2-5; D is uncertain. The CDR3 totals 14 residues. V lost 1 base to trimming and J lost 5 bases, with 11 bases between them. Germline CDR1 reads SNHLY; CDR2 reads FYNNEI. The full variable domain, rest sourced from reference TRBV2 and TRBJ2-5, is EPEVTQTPSHQVTQMGQEVILRCVPISNHLYFYWYRQILGQKVEFLVSFYNNEISEKSEIFDDQFSVERPDGSNFTLKIRSTKLEDSAMYFCASSEDPASETQYFGPGTRLLVL.

The chain recombines TRBV10-3 with TRBJ1-3; no clear D. This CDR3 has 14 amino acids. Trimming took off 6 bases at V and 1 base at J, with 10 bases between the two ends. Germline assignment: CDR1 ENHRY and CDR2 SYGVKD. CDR3 sequence reads: CAISLGGSGNTIYF. The CDR3, as DNA: TGTGCCATCAGCCTCGGAGGTTCTGGAAACACCATATATTTT.

This chain links TRBV18 with TRBJ2-2; possible D gene TRBD2, 5 bases. The CDR3 has 15 amino acids. Germline CDR1 KGHSH, CDR2 LQKENI. Trimming took off 3 bases at V and 5 bases at J, with 13 bases between the two ends. In nucleotides, the CDR3 is TGTGCCAGCTCACCGGGAGCAGAAGCTACCGGGGAGCTGTTTTTT. This translates into CASSPGAEATGELFF.

This clone was counted a single time. CDR3 coding DNA: TGTGCCAGCAGCTTAGTGGACGGGAGGGGCTACAATGAGCAGTTCTTC. The encoded protein is CASSLVDGRGYNEQFF. The genes are TRBV7-2 and TRBJ2-1; 8 nucleotides align to TRBD2. V gave up 1 base and J gave up 3 bases; unmatched junction bases: 5. CDR1 is SGHTA, CDR2 FQGNSA, per germline. The length of the CDR3 is 16 residues.

This chain uses TRBV28 with TRBJ1-1; D perhaps matches TRBD1 (5 bases). Trimming left V 4 bases short and J 7 bases short, with 13 bases between. This CDR3 has 13 residues. The germline gives CDR1 MDHEN, CDR2 SYDVKM. CDR3 region: CASSSGGGGEAFF. The CDR3 nucleotides are TGTGCCAGCAGTTCCGGGGGGGGTGGTGAAGCTTTCTTT.

The rearrangement uses TRBV7-3 and TRBJ2-1; 13 nucleotides agree with TRBD2. Germline V CDR1 and CDR2: SGHTA, FQGTGA. V shed 5 bases and J 10 bases; nucleotides not matched to a gene: 5. The CDR3 sequence is 14 residues long. The CDR3 sequence is CASSRTSGRGEQFF. The CDR3 DNA reads as TGTGCCAGCAGCCGGACTAGCGGGAGAGGGGAGCAGTTCTTC.

This chain links TRBV27 with TRBJ2-3, with D hard to call. CDR3 length equals 14 residues. The V end was cut by 8 bases, the J end by 6 bases, with 18 bases between. Germline V lookup: CDR1 MNHEY, CDR2 SMNVEV (reference sequence). Here the CDR3 reads CASFESGRPDTQYF. DNA of the CDR3: TGTGCCAGCTTCGAGTCAGGTCGCCCGGATACGCAGTATTTT.

The V gene is TRBV5-4, the J gene TRBJ2-1; perhaps TRBD2 as D (5 bases). CDR3 length: 16 residues. Germline CDR1 and CDR2: SGHNT and YYREEE (reference sequence). V lost 4 bases and J lost 0, with 14 bases in between. As DNA, the CDR3 is TGTGCCAGCAGCCGTGCGGACTCCAGCTCCTACAATGAGCAGTTCTTC. Translated, it gives CASSRADSSSYNEQFF.